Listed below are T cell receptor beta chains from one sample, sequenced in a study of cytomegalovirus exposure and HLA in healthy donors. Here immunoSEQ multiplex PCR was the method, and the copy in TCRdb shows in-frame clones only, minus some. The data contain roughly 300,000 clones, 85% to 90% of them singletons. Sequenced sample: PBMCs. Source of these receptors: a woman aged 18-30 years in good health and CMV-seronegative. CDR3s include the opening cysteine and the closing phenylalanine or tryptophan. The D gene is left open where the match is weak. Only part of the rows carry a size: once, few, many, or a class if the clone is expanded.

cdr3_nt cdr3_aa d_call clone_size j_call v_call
TGTGCCAGCAGCCCAAGGAGGACAGACCTTTCCACAGATACGCAGTATTTT CASSPRRTDLSTDTQYF NA NA TRBJ2-3 TRBV7-3
TGTGCCAGCAGCCGCGGGGCCTACGAGCAGTACTTC CASSRGAYEQYF NA NA TRBJ2-7 TRBV27
TGTGCCAGCACCATGCCTGACGGGCTAGCGGGAACAGATACGCAGTATTTT CASTMPDGLAGTDTQYF TRBD2 NA TRBJ2-3 TRBV7-9
TGTGCCAGCAGTCCCTTGGGAGAAGGAGATACGCAGTATTTT CASSPLGEGDTQYF NA NA TRBJ2-3 TRBV27
TGTGCCAGCAGTTACTCGTCCGGGACAAAGCAGTTCTTC CASSYSSGTKQFF NA NA TRBJ2-1 TRBV6-5
TGTGCCAGCAGCTCGGACAGGGGGACTGAAGCTTTCTTT CASSSDRGTEAFF TRBD1 NA TRBJ1-1 TRBV5-4
TGTGCCAGCAGCGTCGGCACAGGGGACGAGCAGTACTTC CASSVGTGDEQYF TRBD1 NA TRBJ2-7 TRBV9
TGTGCCAGACGGGACAGGGGCAGGGAAAAACTGTTTTTT CARRDRGREKLFF TRBD1 NA TRBJ1-4 TRBV27
TGTGCCAGCAGCTCAGGTGGGTCGTACACTGAAGCTTTCTTT CASSSGGSYTEAFF NA NA TRBJ1-1 TRBV7-3
TGTGCCAGTATCCAGGGTGGAACTGAAGCTTTCTTT CASIQGGTEAFF NA NA TRBJ1-1 TRBV19
TGCGCCAGCAGGGAACGAATCGCCGGGACTAGCGGGAGAAGTAGGCGCAATGAGCAGTTCTTC CASRERIAGTSGRSRRNEQFF TRBD2 NA TRBJ2-1 TRBV10-2
TGTGCCAGCAGCTCCGCTATAATCGGGTACGAGCAGTACTTC CASSSAIIGYEQYF NA NA TRBJ2-7 TRBV7-2
TGTGCCAGCAGTGAACCAGGCAATCAGCCCCAGCATTTT CASSEPGNQPQHF NA many TRBJ1-5 TRBV25-1
TGTGCCAGCAGTTACGGGACAGGGGTTACGGAGACCCAGTACTTC CASSYGTGVTETQYF TRBD1 NA TRBJ2-5 TRBV6-5
TGTGCCAGCAGCCGGACTAGCGCTAGCTCCTACGAGCAGTACTTC CASSRTSASSYEQYF TRBD2 once TRBJ2-7 TRBV7-8
TGTGCCAGCAGTTTACCCGACAGGGGGTTTAATGGCTACACCTTC CASSLPDRGFNGYTF TRBD1 NA TRBJ1-2 TRBV28
TGTGCCAGCAGAACGCCGGGACTAGGGTTCGCTGAGTACGAGCAGTACTTC CASRTPGLGFAEYEQYF TRBD2 NA TRBJ2-7 TRBV11-2
TGTGCCTGGAGTGGGGGCCTCGATCAGCCCCAGCATTTT CAWSGGLDQPQHF NA NA TRBJ1-5 TRBV30
TGTGCCAGCTCGCAGCAACCGGGACAGGGGGAGCAGTACTTC CASSQQPGQGEQYF TRBD1 NA TRBJ2-7 TRBV18
TGCAGCGTTGGGGGGCGGCCGGGGGGGTCACCGAATACGCAGTATTTT CSVGGRPGGSPNTQYF TRBD2 NA TRBJ2-3 TRBV29-1
TGCGCCAGCAGCTTAACCGGGAACTACGAGCAGTACTTC CASSLTGNYEQYF NA NA TRBJ2-7 TRBV5-1
TGTGCCAGCAGCTTGGGTCCAGGTCTGTTATACGGAAACACCATATATTTT CASSLGPGLLYGNTIYF NA NA TRBJ1-3 TRBV5-4
TGTGCCAGCAGTCGAGGGACAGACTCTGGAAACACCATATATTTT CASSRGTDSGNTIYF TRBD1 NA TRBJ1-3 TRBV2
TGTGCCAGCAGTACCCCCGGCAGGGTTATGAACACTGAAGCTTTCTTT CASSTPGRVMNTEAFF NA NA TRBJ1-1 TRBV28
TGTGCCAGCAGCTTGAACAGGGGATCGAGGGGCTACACCTTC CASSLNRGSRGYTF TRBD1 few TRBJ1-2 TRBV5-4
TGTGCCAGCAGGGCTACTAGCGGGATTAACGAGCAGTACTTC CASRATSGINEQYF TRBD2 once TRBJ2-7 TRBV11-2
TGCGCCAGCAGCTGGACAGGGTACGAGCAGTACTTC CASSWTGYEQYF TRBD1 NA TRBJ2-7 TRBV5-1
TGCGCCAGCCGACTAGCGGGAGGGGTAGATACGCAGTATTTT CASRLAGGVDTQYF TRBD2 NA TRBJ2-3 TRBV5-1
TGTGCCAGCAGTCCGGCGGGAGGCCGGGGCTACACCTTC CASSPAGGRGYTF NA NA TRBJ1-2 TRBV6-6
TGCGCCAGCCCAGCAAGCCCGGGCAGGGGATATGGGAACTATGGCTACACCTTC CASPASPGRGYGNYGYTF NA NA TRBJ1-2 TRBV10-1
TGCAGTGCTAGTACCCAGCCGGGCCAGCATTTT CSASTQPGQHF NA NA TRBJ1-5 TRBV20-1
TGTGCCAGCAGCGCACCTATTTGGACAGTAGGGGAAGAGACCCAGTACTTC CASSAPIWTVGEETQYF NA NA TRBJ2-5 TRBV7-2
TGTGCCAGCAGCGTAGCTGGGCAGCCTTCTGGAAACACCATATATTTT CASSVAGQPSGNTIYF NA NA TRBJ1-3 TRBV9